The clone carrying this TCR beta chain was seen only a few times. Its antigen is as yet unknown. The length of the CDR3 is 14 residues. Per the germline V gene, CDR1 is MNHEY and CDR2 is SVGAGI. Losses at the gene ends were 4 bases for V and 4 bases for J; bases not matched to a gene: 6. These data originate in a study of cytomegalovirus exposure and HLA in healthy donors. Overall study findings and caveats: Some TCR beta chains (164 of them) were listed as cytomegalovirus-associated.

Healthy bone marrow donors made up the donors. It was with 60 Vbeta and 13 Jbeta primers that the PCR ran. Assay: immunoSEQ multiplex PCR; the TCRdb copy retains only in-frame clones and omits some. Of 99,000 or so clones listed, roughly 15% are singletons. The specimen was PBMCs. The chain carries TRBV6-5 and TRBJ2-5; 7 bases match TRBD2. The receptor was isolated from a female donor in good health and CMV-seronegative. Here the CDR3 reads CASSFFPGGETQYF. The CDR3 bases are TGTGCCAGCAGTTTTTTCCCGGGGGGAGAGACCCAGTACTTC.